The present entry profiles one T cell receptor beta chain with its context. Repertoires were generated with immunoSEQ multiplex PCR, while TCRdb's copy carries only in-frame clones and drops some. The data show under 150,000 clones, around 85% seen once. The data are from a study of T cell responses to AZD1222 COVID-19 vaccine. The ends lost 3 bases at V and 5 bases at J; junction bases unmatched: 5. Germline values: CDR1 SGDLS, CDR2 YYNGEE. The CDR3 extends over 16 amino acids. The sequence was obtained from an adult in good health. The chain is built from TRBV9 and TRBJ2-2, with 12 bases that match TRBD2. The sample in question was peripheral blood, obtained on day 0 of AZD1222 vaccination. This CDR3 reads CASSERLAGVTGELFF. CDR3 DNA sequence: TGTGCCAGCAGCGAACGACTAGCGGGAGTGACCGGGGAGCTGTTTTTT.